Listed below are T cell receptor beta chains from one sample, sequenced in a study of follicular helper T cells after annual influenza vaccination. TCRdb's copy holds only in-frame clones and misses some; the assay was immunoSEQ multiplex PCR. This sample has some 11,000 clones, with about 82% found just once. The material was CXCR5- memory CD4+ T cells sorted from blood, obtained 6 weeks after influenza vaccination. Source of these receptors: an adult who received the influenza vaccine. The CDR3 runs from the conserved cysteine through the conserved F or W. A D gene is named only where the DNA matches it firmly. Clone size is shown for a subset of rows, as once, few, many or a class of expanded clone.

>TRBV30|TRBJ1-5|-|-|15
CAWNPPNGGNQPQHF
TGTGCCTGGAATCCTCCGAACGGTGGCAATCAGCCCCAGCATTTT
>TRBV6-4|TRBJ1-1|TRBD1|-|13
CASRRTGNTEAFF
TGTGCCAGCAGGAGGACAGGTAACACTGAAGCTTTCTTT
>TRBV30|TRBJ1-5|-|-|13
CAWSVQPGQPQHF
TGTGCCTGGAGTGTGCAACCGGGTCAGCCCCAGCATTTT
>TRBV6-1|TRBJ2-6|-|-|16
CASSEGAWVGANVLTF
TGTGCCAGCAGTGAAGGGGCCTGGGTTGGGGCCAACGTCCTGACTTTC
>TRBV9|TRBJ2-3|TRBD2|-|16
CASSVDDSGSTDTQYF
TGTGCCAGCAGCGTAGATGATAGCGGGAGCACAGATACGCAGTATTTT
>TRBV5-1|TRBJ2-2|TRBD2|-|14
CASTPGLNTGELFF
TGCGCCAGCACCCCGGGACTAAACACCGGGGAGCTGTTTTTT
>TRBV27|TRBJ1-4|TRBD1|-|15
CASRAQGNTNEKLFF
TGTGCCAGCAGGGCACAGGGGAATACTAATGAAAAACTGTTTTTT
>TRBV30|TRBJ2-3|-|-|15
CAWSVTGFGADTQYF
TGTGCCTGGAGTGTAACGGGTTTCGGGGCAGATACGCAGTATTTT
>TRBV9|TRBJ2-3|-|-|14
CASSVDARTDTQYF
TGTGCCAGCAGCGTAGACGCGCGCACAGATACGCAGTATTTT
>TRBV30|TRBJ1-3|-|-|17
CAWRRITRSLAGNTIYF
TGTGCCTGGCGTAGAATTACCCGGAGCCTCGCAGGAAACACCATATATTTT
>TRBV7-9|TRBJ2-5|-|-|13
CASSPKMGETQYF
TGTGCCAGCAGCCCAAAGATGGGGGAGACCCAGTACTTC
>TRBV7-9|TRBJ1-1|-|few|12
CASSEQETEAFF
TGTGCCAGCAGCGAGCAAGAAACTGAAGCTTTCTTT
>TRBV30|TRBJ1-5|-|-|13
CAWSDGGSQPQHF
TGTGCCTGGAGTGACGGCGGTAGCCAGCCCCAGCATTTT
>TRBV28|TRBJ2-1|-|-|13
CASSLGGRGEQFF
TGTGCCAGCAGTTTAGGTGGTCGTGGTGAGCAGTTCTTC
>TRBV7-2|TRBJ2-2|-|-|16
CASSLNIWLDTGELFF
TGTGCCAGCAGCTTAAATATATGGTTAGACACCGGGGAGCTGTTTTTT
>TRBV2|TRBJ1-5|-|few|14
CASRERVSNQPQHF
TGTGCCAGCAGGGAAAGGGTGAGCAATCAGCCCCAGCATTTT
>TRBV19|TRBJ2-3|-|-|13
CASRDRSTDTQYF
TGTGCCAGTAGAGACAGGAGTACAGATACGCAGTATTTT
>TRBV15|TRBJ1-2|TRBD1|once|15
CATSPPGTGSYGYTF
TGTGCCACCAGCCCCCCCGGGACAGGATCATATGGCTACACCTTC
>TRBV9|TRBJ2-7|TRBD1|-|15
CASSESGTGGGEQYF
TGTGCCAGCAGCGAATCCGGGACAGGGGGTGGCGAGCAGTACTTC
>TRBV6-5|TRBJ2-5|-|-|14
CASSYGQTKETQYF
TGTGCCAGCAGTTACGGGCAAACTAAAGAGACCCAGTACTTC
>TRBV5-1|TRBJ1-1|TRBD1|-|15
CASSGQGAGNTEAFF
TGCGCCAGCAGCGGACAGGGGGCAGGGAACACTGAAGCTTTCTTT
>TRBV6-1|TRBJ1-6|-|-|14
CASNLDRYNSPLHF
TGTGCCAGCAACCTAGACAGATATAATTCACCCCTCCACTTT
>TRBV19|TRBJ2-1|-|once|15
CASSPTKPSYNEQFF
TGTGCCAGTAGTCCAACGAAACCCTCCTACAATGAGCAGTTCTTC
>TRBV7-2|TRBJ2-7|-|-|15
CASSLVRQSSYEQYF
TGTGCCAGCAGCTTAGTCCGGCAAAGCTCCTACGAGCAGTACTTC
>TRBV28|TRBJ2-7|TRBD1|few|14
CASSLGTGRREQYF
TGTGCCAGCAGTTTGGGGACAGGGCGGCGGGAGCAGTACTTC
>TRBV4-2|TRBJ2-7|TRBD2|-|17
CASSPTAGAGGSYEQYF
TGTGCCAGCAGCCCCACCGCGGGAGCGGGGGGCTCCTACGAGCAGTACTTC
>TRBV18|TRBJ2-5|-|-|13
CASSPGTQETQYF
TGTGCCAGCTCCCCCGGGACCCAAGAGACCCAGTACTTC
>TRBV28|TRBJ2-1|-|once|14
CASSPGQHYNEQFF
TGTGCCAGCAGCCCCGGCCAACACTACAATGAGCAGTTCTTC
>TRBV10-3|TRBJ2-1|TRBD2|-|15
CAISDQLAEYNEQFF
TGTGCCATCAGTGACCAACTAGCGGAATACAATGAGCAGTTCTTC
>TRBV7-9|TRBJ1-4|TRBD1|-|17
CASSLGLDPGGHEKLFF
TGTGCCAGCAGCTTGGGTCTCGACCCAGGGGGCCATGAAAAACTGTTTTTT
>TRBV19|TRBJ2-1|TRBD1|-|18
CASSTATYDRGTYNEQFF
TGTGCCAGTAGTACCGCCACTTACGACAGGGGGACCTACAATGAGCAGTTCTTC
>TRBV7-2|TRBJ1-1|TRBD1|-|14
CASSRDSQNTEAFF
TGTGCCAGCAGCCGGGACAGCCAGAACACTGAAGCTTTCTTT
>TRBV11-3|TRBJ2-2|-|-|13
CASSSRDPGELFF
TGTGCCAGCAGCTCCAGGGACCCCGGGGAGCTGTTTTTT
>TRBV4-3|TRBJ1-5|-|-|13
CASSQDGEQPQHF
TGCGCCAGCAGCCAAGATGGGGAACAGCCCCAGCATTTT
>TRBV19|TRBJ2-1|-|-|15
CASSIGTSVIDEQFF
TGTGCCAGTAGTATAGGGACTTCCGTAATAGATGAGCAGTTCTTC
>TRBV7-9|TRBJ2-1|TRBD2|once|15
CASSPLREWDNEQFF
TGTGCCAGCAGCCCCCTGCGGGAGTGGGACAATGAGCAGTTCTTC
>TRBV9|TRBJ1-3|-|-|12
CASSVEGNTIYF
TGTGCCAGCAGCGTAGAAGGAAACACCATATATTTT
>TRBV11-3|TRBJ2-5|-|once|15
CASSLEGGNQETQYF
TGTGCCAGCAGCTTAGAGGGGGGAAACCAAGAGACCCAGTACTTC
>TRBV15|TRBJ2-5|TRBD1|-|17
CATSRTTGPGSAETQYF
TGTGCCACCAGCAGGACGACAGGGCCGGGGAGTGCGGAGACCCAGTACTTC
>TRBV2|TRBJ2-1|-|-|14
CASSPRAYYNEQFF
TGTGCCAGCAGCCCGAGGGCCTACTACAATGAGCAGTTCTTC
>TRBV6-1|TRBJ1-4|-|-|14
CASRLTGANEKLFF
TGTGCCAGCAGGTTGACAGGAGCTAATGAAAAACTGTTTTTT
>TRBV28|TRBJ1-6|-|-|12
CASSTGLSPLHF
TGTGCCAGCAGTACTGGGCTTTCACCCCTCCACTTT
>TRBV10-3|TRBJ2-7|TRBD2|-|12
CAISWTSGEQYF
TGTGCCATCAGTTGGACTAGCGGAGAGCAGTACTTC
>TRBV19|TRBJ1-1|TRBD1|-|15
CASSAGQGLNTEAFF
TGTGCCAGTAGTGCGGGACAGGGGCTGAACACTGAAGCTTTCTTT
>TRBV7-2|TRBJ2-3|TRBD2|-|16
CASSSGLAGSTDTQYF
TGTGCCAGCAGCTCGGGACTAGCGGGTAGCACAGATACGCAGTATTTT
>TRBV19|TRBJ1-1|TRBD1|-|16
CASSTRTGATNTEAFF
TGTGCCAGTAGTACACGGACAGGGGCCACGAACACTGAAGCTTTCTTT
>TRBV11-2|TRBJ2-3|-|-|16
CASSLVSGASTDTQYF
TGTGCCAGCAGCCTGGTATCGGGGGCTAGCACAGATACGCAGTATTTT
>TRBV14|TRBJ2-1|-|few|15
CASSHPLGYYNEQFF
TGTGCCAGCAGCCACCCACTGGGGTACTACAATGAGCAGTTCTTC
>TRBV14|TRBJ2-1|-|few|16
CASSQDIIATGNEQFF
TGTGCCAGCAGCCAAGATATAATAGCAACGGGCAATGAGCAGTTCTTC
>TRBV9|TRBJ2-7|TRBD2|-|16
CASSVDPGLAGYEQYF
TGTGCCAGCAGCGTAGATCCAGGACTAGCGGGTTACGAGCAGTACTTC
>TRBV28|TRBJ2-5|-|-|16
CASSLVAAGYMGAQYF
TGTGCCAGCAGTTTAGTTGCGGCGGGGTACATGGGGGCCCAGTACTTC
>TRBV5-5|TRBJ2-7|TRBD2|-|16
CASSFGATSGGTEQYF
TGTGCCAGCAGCTTTGGCGCTACTAGCGGGGGTACGGAGCAGTACTTC